The rows below give T cell receptor beta chains drawn from one sample of a study of shared clonotypes between healthy human individuals. Generated by immunoSEQ multiplex PCR, the TCRdb table keeps only in-frame clones and is missing some. The sample has roughly 2 million clones; approximately 96% are singletons. Input material: naive CD4+ T cells sorted from blood. All receptors come from a man between 18 and 29 years old in good health. Each CDR3 is given with its conserved first and last residue. D genes are given only for firm matches. Some rows have no size entry. The others give once, few or many, or a class for an expanded clone.

clone_size	v_call	j_call	d_call	cdr3_nt	cdr3_aa
-	TRBV6-5	TRBJ1-4	-	TGTGCCAGCAGTACAGGGAGAACTAATGAAAAACTGTTTTTT	CASSTGRTNEKLFF
-	TRBV7-9	TRBJ1-1	TRBD1	TGTGCCAGCAGCTCCAGGGGGCATGTGGCCACTGAAGCTTTCTTT	CASSSRGHVATEAFF
few	TRBV5-6	TRBJ2-7	TRBD2	TGTGCCAGCAGCTGGCTAGCGGGACCGGGGTCAGGCTACGAGCAGTACTTC	CASSWLAGPGSGYEQYF
-	TRBV5-1	TRBJ1-1	-	TGCGCCAGCAGCTTGCCCAAACAGGGGAACACTGAAGCTTTCTTT	CASSLPKQGNTEAFF
-	TRBV10-2	TRBJ1-3	-	TGCGCCAGCAGTGAGTCGACGAAAGGCAGGGTGAAGTCTGGAAACACCATATATTTT	CASSESTKGRVKSGNTIYF
once	TRBV4-3	TRBJ1-2	-	TGCGCCAGCAGCAACTCGGTGGGGAGCCCCTATGGCTACACCTTC	CASSNSVGSPYGYTF
-	TRBV6-4	TRBJ2-3	-	TGTGCCAGCCGCCAGACTAGCACAGATACGCAGTATTTT	CASRQTSTDTQYF
-	TRBV10-3	TRBJ2-3	-	TGTGCCATCAGTGGGACAGAGGAGGATACGCAGTATTTT	CAISGTEEDTQYF
-	TRBV19	TRBJ1-2	TRBD1	TGTGCCAGTAGTAGCCCCGGGACAGGGAAAGGGGCCTATGGCTACACCTTC	CASSSPGTGKGAYGYTF
-	TRBV6-5	TRBJ1-2	TRBD1	TGTGCCAGCCTCAGGGGGGAGGGCTACACCTTC	CASLRGEGYTF
once	TRBV28	TRBJ2-5	TRBD2	TGTGCCAGCAGTCTAGCGGCCGAAGAGACCCAGTACTTC	CASSLAAEETQYF
-	TRBV6-5	TRBJ2-7	TRBD2	TGTGCCAGCAGCCTAGGGACTAGCGGTCTCTACGAGCAGTACTTC	CASSLGTSGLYEQYF
once	TRBV7-9	TRBJ2-5	TRBD2	TGTGCCAGCAGCAGCGGGACTAGCGGGCAGGAGACCCAGTACTTC	CASSSGTSGQETQYF
-	TRBV30	TRBJ2-7	-	TGTGCCTGGTCTACAGAGGGCGAGCAGTACTTC	CAWSTEGEQYF
-	TRBV4-1	TRBJ2-7	TRBD2	TGCGCCAGCAGCCTTTGGATAGCGGGAGGATACGAGCAGTACTTC	CASSLWIAGGYEQYF
-	TRBV5-1	TRBJ2-1	-	TGCGCCAGCAGCTTGGGCGGGAATGAGCAGTTCTTC	CASSLGGNEQFF
-	TRBV7-2	TRBJ2-5	TRBD1	TGTGCCAGCAGGAGGACAGGGGGTTCAGAGACCCAGTACTTC	CASRRTGGSETQYF
once	TRBV7-9	TRBJ2-7	-	TGTGCCAGCAGCTTATCGACCGGTTCGGACGAGCAGTACTTC	CASSLSTGSDEQYF
-	TRBV5-4	TRBJ1-3	TRBD1	TGTGCCAGCAGCTTGAGTGGACAGGGTATCCCCGTTTCTGGAAACACCATATATTTT	CASSLSGQGIPVSGNTIYF
-	TRBV7-8	TRBJ2-2	-	TGTGCCAGCAGCTTGGAAAGGGAGGAGCTGTTTTTT	CASSLEREELFF
-	TRBV10-3	TRBJ1-5	-	TGTGCCATCAGTGAGTCTGACCGGGGCCAGCCCCAGCATTTT	CAISESDRGQPQHF
-	TRBV28	TRBJ2-3	TRBD2	TGTGCCCACTCCGGGGGGGGCCCCACAGATACGCAGTATTTT	CAHSGGGPTDTQYF
-	TRBV7-8	TRBJ1-3	TRBD1	TGTGCCAGCAGCCTCACGGACAGGGCGGGAAACACCATATATTTT	CASSLTDRAGNTIYF
-	TRBV6-1	TRBJ2-2	-	TGTGCCAGCACCGGGGCCTTAGGGTCCGGGGAGCTGTTTTTT	CASTGALGSGELFF
-	TRBV6-5	TRBJ2-6	TRBD1	TGTGCCAGCAGTTGGGGGACAGTCTCTGGGGCCAACGTCCTGACTTTC	CASSWGTVSGANVLTF
few	TRBV19	TRBJ1-2	-	TGTGCCAGTGGCGACCGAACTAACTATGGCTACACCTTC	CASGDRTNYGYTF
-	TRBV28	TRBJ2-6	-	TGTGCCAGCAGTTCGCAGGGTCTAGGGGCCAACGTCCTGACTTTC	CASSSQGLGANVLTF
once	TRBV6-6	TRBJ2-1	TRBD2	TGTGCCAGCAGTCCCGGGGATAGCGGGAGCTACAATGAGCAGTTCTTC	CASSPGDSGSYNEQFF
-	TRBV7-2	TRBJ1-6	TRBD1	TGTGCCAGCAGCTTAACAGGGGGCCCCTCACCCCTCCACTTT	CASSLTGGPSPLHF
-	TRBV19	TRBJ2-7	TRBD1	TGTGCCAGTAGTTTGTCAGGGGGCGCGTCCGAGCAGTACTTC	CASSLSGGASEQYF
-	TRBV4-1	TRBJ2-2	-	TGCGCCAGCAGCCAAGTGGGGCTCGGGACACAAACCGGGGAGCTGTTTTTT	CASSQVGLGTQTGELFF
-	TRBV6-5	TRBJ2-2	-	TGTGCCAGCAGTCGAAAAGGGGAGCTGTTTTTT	CASSRKGELFF
-	TRBV4-3	TRBJ2-1	-	TGCGCCAGCAGCCAAGATTCGAATGAGCAGTTCTTC	CASSQDSNEQFF
-	TRBV15	TRBJ2-1	-	TGTGCCACCAGGGAAAGGGGAAATGCCTACAATGAGCAGTTCTTC	CATRERGNAYNEQFF
-	TRBV7-2	TRBJ2-5	-	TGTGCCAGCAGACAAGCTTCGTGGCCAGAGACCCAGTACTTC	CASRQASWPETQYF
-	TRBV9	TRBJ2-3	-	TGTGCCAGCAGCGCAGCGGGTATAAGTACAGATACGCAGTATTTT	CASSAAGISTDTQYF
few	TRBV11-2	TRBJ2-1	TRBD2	TGTGCCAGCAGCCTCCTAGCGGGGGGTATAAAATACAATGAGCAGTTCTTC	CASSLLAGGIKYNEQFF
-	TRBV5-4	TRBJ1-2	-	TGTGCCAGCAGCTTTGAGTGGGGCAGCTACACCTTC	CASSFEWGSYTF
-	TRBV5-1	TRBJ2-5	TRBD2	TGCGCCAGCAGCTTGCCTAGCGGGGGGATACAAGAGACCCAGTACTTC	CASSLPSGGIQETQYF
-	TRBV5-4	TRBJ2-1	-	TGTGCCAGCAGCCCGGACGGCCCCTCCTACAATGAGCAGTTCTTC	CASSPDGPSYNEQFF
-	TRBV10-3	TRBJ2-6	-	TGTGCCATCAGCGGAGTGGTGGGCTCTGGGGCCAACGTCCTGACTTTC	CAISGVVGSGANVLTF
-	TRBV12-5	TRBJ1-1	-	TGTGCTAGTGGTTTGGTACTCCGGGGAGAAGCTTTCTTT	CASGLVLRGEAFF
-	TRBV18	TRBJ2-3	TRBD2	TGTGCCAGCTCACCATCTCAACTAGCGGTTTCGGGCACAGATACGCAGTATTTT	CASSPSQLAVSGTDTQYF
-	TRBV13	TRBJ1-6	-	TGTGCCAGCAGCTTAGGCGCTTCTGGGGGTTCACCCCTCCACTTT	CASSLGASGGSPLHF
-	TRBV7-9	TRBJ2-5	-	TGTGCCAGCAGCTTACGCTCTTGGACAGCACAAGAGACCCAGTACTTC	CASSLRSWTAQETQYF
-	TRBV5-1	TRBJ2-7	-	TGCGCCAGCAGCTTGGATGGGTTGAATTCGGACGAGCAGTACTTC	CASSLDGLNSDEQYF
once	TRBV7-9	TRBJ2-2	TRBD2	TGTGCCAGCAGCCCGGGACTAGCGGGGGGGCGTTGGACCGGGGAGCTGTTTTTT	CASSPGLAGGRWTGELFF
-	TRBV5-1	TRBJ1-1	-	TGCGCCAGTGGGAGACAGAAGCCCGGTGACACTGAAGCTTTCTTT	CASGRQKPGDTEAFF
-	TRBV2	TRBJ2-7	-	TGTGCCAGCAGTGAAAATAATGGGGGAGAGCAGTACTTC	CASSENNGGEQYF
-	TRBV28	TRBJ1-4	TRBD1	TGTGCCAGCAGTTTACCCGGGACAGGGGGCTTTGAAAAACTGTTTTTT	CASSLPGTGGFEKLFF
-	TRBV28	TRBJ1-5	-	TGTGCCAGCAGCTCCGTGAGGGAACAGGCTATTCTCCATCAGCCCCAGCATTTT	CASSSVREQAILHQPQHF
-	TRBV7-2	TRBJ2-1	TRBD2	TGTGCCAGCAGCTCCGCCGGGACTAGCGTTTACAATGAGCAGTTCTTC	CASSSAGTSVYNEQFF
-	TRBV11-2	TRBJ1-2	TRBD1	TGTGCCAGCAGCTCTTTACAGGGGGGCTATGGCTACACCTTC	CASSSLQGGYGYTF
-	TRBV29-1	TRBJ2-7	-	TGCAGCGCAGGGGGGAGTGCGATCGGCGAGCAGTACTTC	CSAGGSAIGEQYF
-	TRBV7-9	TRBJ2-7	-	TGTGCCAGCAGCTTATTGGCGGACGGCGAGCAGTACTTC	CASSLLADGEQYF
-	TRBV10-3	TRBJ1-2	-	TGTGCCGTTAGGGGGACTGCTGGCTATGGCTACACCTTC	CAVRGTAGYGYTF
-	TRBV9	TRBJ2-1	TRBD2	TGTGCCAGCAGCGCCCATGGGACTAGCGGATTTTACAATGAGCAGTTCTTC	CASSAHGTSGFYNEQFF
-	TRBV4-3	TRBJ2-3	-	TGCGCCAGCAGCCAATCTAGACACTTGGGCACAGATACGCAGTATTTT	CASSQSRHLGTDTQYF
-	TRBV2	TRBJ2-5	-	TGTGCCAGCGGAGGCGGAGGAGAGACCCAGTACTTC	CASGGGGETQYF
-	TRBV9	TRBJ2-7	-	TGTGCCAGCAGCGTCCGGCCGAACACCTACGAGCAGTACTTC	CASSVRPNTYEQYF